This passage covers 10 T cell receptor beta chains from one sample sequenced in a study of cytomegalovirus exposure and HLA in healthy donors. The PCR was carried out with 60 Vbeta primers and 13 Jbeta primers. Method: immunoSEQ multiplex PCR; TCRdb's copy keeps in-frame clones and lacks some. The profile covers under 200,000 clones, with approximately 79% appearing a single time and roughly 6.3% taken by the ten largest. Sequenced material: PBMCs. These receptors came from a man aged 35-49 years in good health and CMV-seropositive.

This clone was detected only once. The chain joins TRBV11-3 to TRBJ2-7; D is ambiguous. The CDR3 runs 13 residues. Germline CDR1 reads SGHNT; CDR2 reads YENEEA. V was trimmed by 4 bases and J by 0 bases, leaving 7 bases between them. CDR3 sequence reads: CASSSRVSYEQYF. CDR3 in DNA: TGTGCCAGCAGCTCCCGGGTCTCCTACGAGCAGTACTTC. The variable domain in full, completed from reference TRBV11-3 and TRBJ2-7, reads EAGVVQSPRYKIIEKKQPVAFWCNPISGHNTLYWYLQNLGQGPELLIRYENEEAVDDSQLPKDRFSAERLKGVDSTLKIQPAELGDSAVYLCASSSRVSYEQYFGPGTRLTVT.

The CDR3 DNA sequence: TGTGCCAGCAGCTTAGGCGGACAGGGACGGGAGACCCAGTACTTC. It yields the protein CASSLGGQGRETQYF. The chain recombines TRBV7-2 with TRBJ2-5; 8 bases are shared with TRBD1. The V segment lost 1 base and the J segment 5 bases; nucleotides outside the gene matches: 6. Germline V lookup: CDR1 SGHTA, CDR2 FQGNSA. The CDR3 runs to 15 residues.

This chain joins TRBV6-5 and TRBJ2-5; the match to TRBD2 covers 7 bases. The germline CDR1 and CDR2 sequences are MNHEY and SVGAGI. V shed 5 bases, J shed 3 bases, and the junction held 3 bases outside the gene matches. The CDR3 loop spans 13 amino acids. CDR3: CASSQTSEETQYF. CDR3 sequence (DNA): TGTGCCAGCAGTCAAACTAGCGAAGAGACCCAGTACTTC.

The chain is built from TRBV28 and TRBJ2-1, with TRBD1 matching 8 bases. Unmatched junction bases numbered 6, after V lost 2 bases and J lost 9 bases. Germline V gene sequence: CDR1 MDHEN, CDR2 SYDVKM. The CDR3 loop spans 14 amino acids. CDR3 residues: CASSLGRGHGEQFF. The CDR3 DNA reads as TGTGCCAGCAGTTTAGGCAGGGGGCACGGTGAGCAGTTCTTC. Complete variable domain (other parts from reference TRBV28 and TRBJ2-1): DVKVTQSSRYLVKRTGEKVFLECVQDMDHENMFWYRQDPGLGLRLIYFSYDVKMKEKGDIPEGYSVSREKKERFSLILESASTNQTSMYLCASSLGRGHGEQFFGPGTRLTVL.

The V gene is TRBV6-4, the J gene TRBJ2-1; no definite D call. CDR3 size: 14 residues. The V gene's germline CDR1 is MRHNA and CDR2 SNTAGT. Trimming pared 4 bases from V and 0 bases from J, leaving 7 bases between. CDR3 loop: CASSAESSYNEQFF. The CDR3 DNA reads TGTGCCAGCAGTGCAGAAAGCTCCTACAATGAGCAGTTCTTC.

This clone has only one observation. The chain uses TRBV7-3 and TRBJ2-1; the match to TRBD2 covers 12 bases. Trimming at V came to 5 bases and at J to 2 bases, leaving 7 bases not matched to a gene. Germline V gives CDR1 SGHTA, CDR2 FQGTGA. The CDR3 sequence is 17 residues long. The CDR3 region is CASSPRTSGDPYNEQFF. As DNA, the CDR3 is TGTGCCAGCAGCCCCCGGACTAGCGGGGACCCCTACAATGAGCAGTTCTTC.

The CDR3, as DNA: TGTGCCAGTAGTTCGGACGGACAGGGGAGAGGCTACACCTTC. Its protein is CASSSDGQGRGYTF. This chain connects TRBV19 to TRBJ1-2; 9 bases are shared with TRBD1. This CDR3 spans 14 amino acids. The germline gives CDR1 LNHDA, CDR2 SQIVND (reference sequence). With 5 bases clipped from V and 8 bases from J, the junction kept 9 bases outside the gene matches.

This clone was detected once. The CDR3 loop reads CAWSLWGQLFYGYTF. The CDR3 region has the DNA TGTGCCTGGAGTCTCTGGGGACAGCTTTTCTATGGCTACACCTTC. The chain combines TRBV30 with TRBJ1-2; 7 nucleotides line up with TRBD1. The CDR3 extends over 15 amino acids. Germline V gene data show CDR1 as GTSNPN and CDR2 as SVGIG (reference sequence). The V and J ends lost 2 bases and 4 bases, in that order; junction bases with no gene match: 10.

The chain employs TRBV14 and TRBJ1-4; TRBD1 matches 9 bases. This CDR3 region has 15 residues. V lost 5 bases and J lost 4; bases outside the gene matches: 5. The germline gives CDR1 SGHDN, CDR2 FVKESK. The chain's CDR3 is CASSVTGGYNEKLFF. The CDR3 DNA reads TGTGCCAGCAGCGTTACAGGGGGCTATAATGAAAAACTGTTTTTT.

The chain combines TRBV4-2 with TRBJ2-1, with 10 bases aligning to TRBD2. Germline V lookup: CDR1 LGHNA, CDR2 YNFKEQ. V lost 7 bases to trimming and J lost 5 bases; unmatched junction nucleotides: 14. This CDR3 region has 17 residues. CDR3 in amino acids: CASTSLRPSGGNNEQFF. CDR3 coding DNA: TGTGCCAGCACCTCCCTCCGTCCTAGCGGGGGAAACAATGAGCAGTTCTTC.